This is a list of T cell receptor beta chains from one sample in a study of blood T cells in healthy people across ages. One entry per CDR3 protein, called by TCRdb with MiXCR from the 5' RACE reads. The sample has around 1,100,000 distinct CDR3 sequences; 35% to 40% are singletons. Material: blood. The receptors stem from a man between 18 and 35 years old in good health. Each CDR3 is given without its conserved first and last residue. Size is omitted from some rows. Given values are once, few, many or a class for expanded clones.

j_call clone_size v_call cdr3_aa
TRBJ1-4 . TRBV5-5 ASTGGARTNEKLF
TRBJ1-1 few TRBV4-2 ASSQALLNTEAF
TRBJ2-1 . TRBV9 ASSVGSEQF
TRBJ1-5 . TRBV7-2 ASSPRAYSNQPQH
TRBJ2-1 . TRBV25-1 ASSDTSGGTSYNEQF
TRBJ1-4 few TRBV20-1 SASYGYGEKLF
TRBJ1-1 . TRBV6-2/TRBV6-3 ASRRSNTEAF
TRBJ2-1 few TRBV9 ASSPRQGFYNEQF
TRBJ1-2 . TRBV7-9 ASSAGTLDGYT
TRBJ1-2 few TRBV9 ASSVASGTNYGYT
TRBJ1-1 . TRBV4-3 ASSRWTGGLGAEAF
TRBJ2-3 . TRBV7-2 ASSLVGGGGGPADTQY
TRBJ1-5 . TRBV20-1 SAARTATSQPQH
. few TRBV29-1 SVATSGGSYNEQY
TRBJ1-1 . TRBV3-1 AGSQVGMNTEAF
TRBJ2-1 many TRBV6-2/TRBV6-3 ASRIAVGPGGSYNEQF
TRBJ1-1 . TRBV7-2 ASSLVTPVSRGPDTEAF
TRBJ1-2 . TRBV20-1 SGLYRGRAYGYT
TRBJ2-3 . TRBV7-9 ASSLARTRGSDTQY
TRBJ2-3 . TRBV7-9 ASSLKRGDTDTQY
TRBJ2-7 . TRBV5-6 ASSAAQVWNEQY
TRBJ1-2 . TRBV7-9 ASSLADGSQNGYT
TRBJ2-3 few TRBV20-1 SARGPTSADTQY
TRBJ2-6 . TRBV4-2 ASSQDPGGANVLT
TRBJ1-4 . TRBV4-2 ASSPRPQGNEKLF
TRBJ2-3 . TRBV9 ASSVVAEGTDTQY
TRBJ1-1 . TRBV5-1 ASSLAGNTWEGTEAF
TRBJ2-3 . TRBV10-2 ASSESRWGTDTQY
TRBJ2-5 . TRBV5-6 ASSPDSGAGEQY
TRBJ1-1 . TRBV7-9 ASSFPGQGKNTEAF
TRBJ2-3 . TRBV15 ATSSLAGPTYTDTQY
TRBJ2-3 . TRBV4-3 ASSQEGLGKGRGTQY
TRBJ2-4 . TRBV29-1 SAEGTKNIQY
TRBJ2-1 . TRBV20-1 SARRGQGMQF
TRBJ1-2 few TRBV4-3 ASSPDGSNYGYT
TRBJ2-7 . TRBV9 ASSVAAGTYEQY
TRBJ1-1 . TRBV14 ASSQQRAALGAF
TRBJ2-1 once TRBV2 ASRSPLAVVLNEQF
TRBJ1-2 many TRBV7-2 ASSLEADNYGYT